This TCR beta chain was found in a study of Graves' ophthalmopathy and Graves' hyperthyroidism. This clonotype has at least ten counts. Certain patients, namely those with other autoimmune diseases, uncontrolled infections, pregnancy or lactation, were excluded. The evidence that diagnosis relied on was clinical symptoms, serum thyroxine, TRAb, thyroid ultrasound and orbital computed tomography. Germline lookup yields CDR1 SEHNR and CDR2 FQNEAQ (reference sequence). This CDR3 is 15 amino acids long. V was trimmed by 7 bases and J by 2 bases, leaving 18 bases between them. The authors amplified TCR beta CDR3 regions, and they did so from RNA transcripts for repertoire sequencing. Second-round multiplex PCR came after first-round RT-PCR with HTBI primers. Via MiXCR, TCRdb re-called the multiplex PCR reads, giving one row per CDR3 protein. The sample lists over a million distinct CDR3 sequences; 35% to 40% were seen once.

Sequenced material: peripheral blood or thyroid tissue (not recorded which). The J gene is TRBJ2-7, the V gene TRBV7-9; the D gene is possibly TRBD2 (5 bases). The sequence derives from an adult man with Graves' hyperthyroidism. CDR3 sequence reads: CASTPIAGNTYEQYF. The CDR3 coding sequence is TGTGCCAGCACCCCAATAGCCGGGAATACCTACGAGCAGTACTTC. The full variable domain, completed using reference TRBV7-9 and TRBJ2-7, is DTGVSQNPRHKITKRGQNVTFRCDPISEHNRLYWYRQTLGQGPEFLTYFQNEAQLEKSRLLSDRFSAERPKGSFSTLEIQRTEQGDSAMYLCASTPIAGNTYEQYFGPGTRLTVT.